The 18 T cell receptor beta chains in this list originate from one sample, sequenced in a study of CD8 T cells in Susac syndrome. Reverse transcription of about 0.5 to 1 ug RNA used random hexamers. Each CDR3 protein gets one entry after TCRdb re-called the immunoSEQ multiplex PCR reads with MiXCR. The sample yields 180,000 or so distinct CDR3 sequences, around 96% seen once. Sequencing was carried out using CD4+ T cells from PBMCs. The receptors stem from a human donor in good health.

This sequence joins TRBV29-1 and TRBJ1-1; 7 bases match TRBD1. Germline CDR1 and CDR2: SQVTM and ANQGSEA. The CDR3 totals 13 residues. Losses at the gene ends were 4 bases for V and 1 base for J; bases not matched to a gene: 3. Here the CDR3 DNA reads TGCAGCGTTGCCAGGGGGGGGAACACTGAAGCTTTCTTT. Its translation: CSVARGGNTEAFF.

J is TRBJ2-2 and V is TRBV7-9, with TRBD1 identical over 7 bases. CDR1 and CDR2 from the germline V gene are SEHNR and FQNEAQ (reference sequence). V was pared by 5 bases and J by 0 bases, with 6 bases of the junction left unmatched. The CDR3 runs 16 residues. The DNA of the CDR3 is TGTGCCAGCAGCCCCCCCGGGACAGCGAACACCGGGGAGCTGTTTTTT. Residues: CASSPPGTANTGELFF.

This sequence joins TRBV14 and TRBJ2-1; D might be TRBD1 (5 bases). Trimming removed 5 bases from V and 3 bases from J, with 11 bases in between. Germline V gives CDR1 SGHDN, CDR2 FVKESK. This CDR3 comprises 14 residues. CDR3 sequence (DNA): TGTGCCAGCAGCGGAAGGGGAAACTACAATGAGCAGTTCTTC. It specifies CASSGRGNYNEQFF.

CDR3 loop: CASSPSGGAVDEQFF. Written as DNA, the CDR3 is TGTGCCAGCTCACCTAGCGGGGGGGCCGTAGATGAGCAGTTCTTC. This chain connects TRBV18 to TRBJ2-1; 11 bases agree with TRBD2. Germline V lookup: CDR1 KGHSH, CDR2 LQKENI. The CDR3 spans 15 residues. The junction had 6 bases not matched to a gene; V was cut back by 3 bases and J by 8 bases.

The chain joins TRBV6-5 to TRBJ1-5, with a tentative D call TRBD1 (6 bases). The CDR3 loop spans 15 amino acids. With 6 bases removed from V and 0 bases from J, the gap between germline ends came to 12 bases. Germline CDR1 and CDR2: MNHEY and SVGAGI. The CDR3 protein is CASRWTVNSNQPQHF. The CDR3 DNA follows: TGTGCCAGCAGGTGGACAGTTAATAGCAATCAGCCCCAGCATTTT.

This sequence joins TRBV20-1 and TRBJ1-2; D gene unclear. V was pared by 1 base and J by 7 bases, with 13 bases between. Germline assignment: CDR1 DFQATT and CDR2 SNEGSKA (reference sequence). The CDR3 has 13 residues. CDR3 DNA: TGCAGTGCTAGAGCGGGAAATCTCGGTGGCTACACCTTC. It translates to CSARAGNLGGYTF.

CDR3 region: CASSPRPANSYNEQFF. As DNA, the CDR3 is TGTGCCAGCAGTCCAAGACCGGCCAACTCCTACAATGAGCAGTTCTTC. This rearrangement joins TRBV6-2 or TRBV6-3 to TRBJ2-1, with unresolved D. The germline V and J ends were trimmed by 5 bases and 0 bases, with 14 bases remaining between them. The germline V gene has CDR1 MNHEY and CDR2 SVGEGT. This CDR3 has 16 amino acids.

The V and J genes are TRBV12-3 or TRBV12-4 and TRBJ1-1; maybe TRBD1 (5 bases). This CDR3 contains 14 residues. Trimming removed 4 bases at V and 0 bases at J, with 9 bases between. The CDR3 DNA reads TGTGCCAGCAGTTCCACGACAGTGAACACTGAAGCTTTCTTT. Translated, it gives CASSSTTVNTEAFF.

This rearrangement joins TRBV14 to TRBJ2-3; 8 nucleotides match TRBD2. This CDR3 comprises 14 residues. CDR1 SGHDN and CDR2 FVKESK come from the germline V gene. The V gene end was trimmed by 0 bases and the J gene end by 10 bases; junction bases not matched to a gene: 6. The CDR3 reads CASSQESRGAPQYF. In DNA, the CDR3 is TGTGCCAGCAGCCAAGAATCGCGGGGGGCTCCGCAGTATTTT.

This clonotype was observed once. V gene TRBV15 combines with J gene TRBJ2-7; D possibly corresponds to TRBD1 (6 bases). V lost 0 bases, J lost 2 bases, and 8 bases lay in between. The CDR3 covers 14 residues. From germline, CDR1 is LNHNV and CDR2 YYDKDF (reference sequence). CDR3 sequence (DNA): TGTGCCACCAGCAGAGACAGGGGAACCTACGAGCAGTACTTC. Translation gives CATSRDRGTYEQYF.

This chain joins TRBV6-2 or TRBV6-3 and TRBJ2-5; TRBD1 or TRBD2 may be the D gene (5 bases each). CDR1 is MNHEY, CDR2 SVGEGT, per germline. This CDR3 contains 15 residues. The V end was cut by 2 bases, the J end by 2 bases, with 12 bases between. This CDR3 reads CASSYARGRQETQYF. CDR3 nucleotide sequence: TGTGCCAGCAGTTACGCGAGGGGCCGACAAGAGACCCAGTACTTC.

The chain joins TRBV29-1 to TRBJ1-3, with TRBD1 identical over 7 bases. Trimming removed 4 bases from V and 0 bases from J; junction bases left unmatched: 3. Looked up from germline, CDR1 is SQVTM and CDR2 is ANQGSEA. This CDR3 is built from 14 residues. Written as DNA, the CDR3 is TGCAGCGTTGTTGACAGGGCCTCTGGAAACACCATATATTTT. This gives the protein CSVVDRASGNTIYF. Using reference TRBV29-1 and TRBJ1-3 for the parts outside the CDR3, the full variable domain is SAVISQKPSRDICQRGTSLTIQCQVDSQVTMMFWYRQQPGQSLTLIATANQGSEATYESGFVIDKFPISRPNLTFSTLTVSNMSPEDSSIYLCSVVDRASGNTIYFGEGSWLTVV.

The chain has TRBV12-3 or TRBV12-4 and TRBJ2-5; D call uncertain. Deletions cut 5 bases from V and 5 bases from J, with 15 bases between. The CDR3 loop spans 14 amino acids. CDR3 region: CASSPDGPRETQYF. The CDR3 DNA is TGTGCCAGCAGTCCGGACGGCCCCAGGGAGACCCAGTACTTC.

This chain connects TRBV30 to TRBJ2-3; TRBD1 or TRBD2 may be the D gene (6 bases each). The V and J ends lost 1 base and 4 bases respectively, with 15 bases between them. Germline V lookup: CDR1 GTSNPN, CDR2 SVGIG (reference sequence). The CDR3 has 15 amino acids. This CDR3 is CAWSETGRWSDTQYF. CDR3 nucleotide sequence: TGTGCCTGGAGTGAAACAGGGAGGTGGTCAGATACGCAGTATTTT. Supplemented by reference TRBV30 and TRBJ2-3, the full variable domain reads SQTIHQWPATLVQPVGSPLSLECTVEGTSNPNLYWYRQAAGRGLQLLFYSVGIGQISSEVPQNLSASRPQDRQFILSSKKLLLSDSGFYLCAWSETGRWSDTQYFGPGTRLTVL.

The V gene is TRBV2, the J gene TRBJ1-6; possibly TRBD1 for D (5 bases). The CDR3 sequence is 13 residues long. The V gene's germline CDR1 is SNHLY and CDR2 FYNNEI. The V and J ends lost 7 bases and 4 bases respectively, with 8 bases between them. In nucleotides, the CDR3 is TGTGCCAGCATCCCAGGGTATAATTCACCCCTCCACTTT. Encoded protein: CASIPGYNSPLHF.

J is TRBJ1-6 and V is TRBV2, with D unresolved. Between the trimmed V and J ends, which lost 2 bases and 12 bases, there was a span of 17 bases. CDR3 length: 15 residues. The germline gives CDR1 SNHLY, CDR2 FYNNEI. CDR3 sequence: CASSELVGRSRPLHF. CDR3 nucleotides: TGTGCCAGCAGTGAACTGGTCGGAAGGTCAAGACCCCTCCACTTT.

The rearrangement joins TRBV20-1 to TRBJ1-5; the D gene is possibly TRBD1 (5 bases). Germline V gene lookup returns CDR1 DFQATT and CDR2 SNEGSKA (reference sequence). The V and J ends lost 1 base and 1 base respectively, with 8 bases between them. CDR3 size: 14 residues. CDR3 residues: CSARVGASNQPQHF. CDR3 DNA: TGCAGTGCTAGAGTAGGGGCGAGCAATCAGCCCCAGCATTTT.

J is TRBJ1-1 and V is TRBV9; D is undetermined. Looked up from germline, CDR1 is SGDLS and CDR2 is YYNGEE. The V and J ends lost 3 bases and 5 bases respectively, with 14 bases between them. The CDR3 runs 14 residues. This CDR3 is CASSAEPGETEAFF. The CDR3 DNA sequence: TGTGCCAGCAGCGCCGAGCCTGGGGAGACTGAAGCTTTCTTT.